Listed here are 2 T cell receptor beta chains from one sample, sequenced in a study of neoadjuvant anti-PD-1 for oral cavity cancer. TCRdb keeps only in-frame clones here, not all; method: immunoSEQ multiplex PCR. The table shows around 21,000 clones, with roughly 45% occurring only once. The time point was: after neoadjuvant nivolumab, at surgical resection. The sample in question was tumor tissue, obtained after nivolumab (anti-PD-1) treatment. The receptors stem from a person between 40 and 85 years old with oral cavity squamous cell carcinoma.

The J gene is TRBJ2-1, the V gene TRBV11-3; D gene uncertain. Deletions cut 5 bases from V and 9 bases from J, with 14 bases between. The CDR3 sequence is 13 residues long. Per the germline V gene, CDR1 is SGHNT and CDR2 is YENEEA. In DNA, the CDR3 is TGTGCCAGCAGCCGATTCTTAGAGAGTGAGCAGTTCTTC. Its protein is CASSRFLESEQFF.

This clone was recorded a few times. The rearrangement uses TRBV5-6 and TRBJ2-4; tentative D call: TRBD1 (6 bases). This CDR3 spans 13 amino acids. From germline, CDR1 is SGHDT and CDR2 YYEEEE. V lost 4 bases and J 4 bases, leaving 9 bases between the germline ends. The DNA for the CDR3 is TGTGCCAGCAGCAACGGACAGAAAAACATTCAGTACTTC. It encodes CASSNGQKNIQYF.